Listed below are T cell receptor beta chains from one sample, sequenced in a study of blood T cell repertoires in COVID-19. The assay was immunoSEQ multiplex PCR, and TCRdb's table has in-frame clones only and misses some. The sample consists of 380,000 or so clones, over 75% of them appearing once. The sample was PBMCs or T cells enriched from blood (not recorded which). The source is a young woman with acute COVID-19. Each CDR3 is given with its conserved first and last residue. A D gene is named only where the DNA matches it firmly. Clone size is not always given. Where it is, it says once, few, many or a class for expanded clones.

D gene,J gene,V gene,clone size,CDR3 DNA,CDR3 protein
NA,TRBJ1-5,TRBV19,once,TGTGCCAGTAGAACGACAGGATATAGCAATCAGCCCCAGCATTTT,CASRTTGYSNQPQHF
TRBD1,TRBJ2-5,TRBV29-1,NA,TGCAGCGCCCCGGACAGGGGGTACGGAGAGACCCAGTACTTC,CSAPDRGYGETQYF
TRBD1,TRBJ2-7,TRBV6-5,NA,TGTGCCAGCAGACCCGGGACAGTAATCAACGAGCAGTACTTC,CASRPGTVINEQYF
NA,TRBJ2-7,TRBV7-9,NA,TGTGCCAGCAGCCCCCGGACAGTCCCCTACGAGCAGTACTTC,CASSPRTVPYEQYF
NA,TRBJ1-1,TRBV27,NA,TGTGCCAGCAGTTTCTGGGCGAGCACTGAAGCTTTCTTT,CASSFWASTEAFF
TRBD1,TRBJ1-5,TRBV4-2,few,TGTGCCAGCAGCGTGCAACAGGGGGCGAACAATCAGCCCCAGCATTTT,CASSVQQGANNQPQHF
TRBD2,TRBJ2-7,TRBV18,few,TGTGCCAGCTCACCGGGACTAGCCGACGAGCAGTACTTC,CASSPGLADEQYF
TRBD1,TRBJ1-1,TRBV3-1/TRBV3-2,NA,TGTGCCAGCAGCTCCGAGGGGACAGGGTTAGAAGGAGCTTTCTTT,CASSSEGTGLEGAFF
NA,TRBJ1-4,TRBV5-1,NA,TGCGCCAGCAGCCCCGGCGGGGGCCGGATGAAAGAAAAACTGTTTTTT,CASSPGGGRMKEKLFF
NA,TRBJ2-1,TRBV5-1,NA,TGCGCCAGCAGCTTGTCGGTGAGCTCCTACAATGAGCAGTTCTTC,CASSLSVSSYNEQFF
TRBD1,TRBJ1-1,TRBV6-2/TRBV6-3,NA,TGTGCCAGCAGTTACTCGAAGGGGGCTGACACTGAAGCTTTCTTT,CASSYSKGADTEAFF
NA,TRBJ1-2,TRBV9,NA,TGTGCCAGCAGCGTAGGAGCGGACAGCTATGGCTACACCTTC,CASSVGADSYGYTF
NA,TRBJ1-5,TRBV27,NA,TGTGCCAGCAACCCCTTGGGGGCAGGCTCTTTGGGCAATCAGCCCCAGCATTTT,CASNPLGAGSLGNQPQHF
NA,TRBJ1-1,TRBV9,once,TGTGCCAGCACCCGTGGACACTCGAACTACCATAACACTGAAGCTTTCTTT,CASTRGHSNYHNTEAFF
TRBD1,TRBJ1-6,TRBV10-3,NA,TGTGCCATCAGGACAGGGGATTCTTCACCCCTCCACTTT,CAIRTGDSSPLHF
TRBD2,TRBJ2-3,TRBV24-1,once,TGTGCCGCCGGGGGGGGGTTCCCAGATACGCAGTATTTT,CAAGGGFPDTQYF
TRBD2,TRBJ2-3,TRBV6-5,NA,TGTGCCAGCCGAAACGGGGGGTCTACAGATACGCAGTATTTT,CASRNGGSTDTQYF
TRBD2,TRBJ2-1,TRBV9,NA,TGTGCCAGCAGCGTAGGGACTAGCTATGAGCAGTTCTTC,CASSVGTSYEQFF
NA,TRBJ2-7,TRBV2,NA,TGTGCCAGCAGTGAACTTAGCTCGGTGAACTACGAGCAGTACTTC,CASSELSSVNYEQYF
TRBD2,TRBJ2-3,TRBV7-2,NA,TGTGCCAGCAGCTTACGACTAGCGGGGGGAACAGATACGCAGTATTTT,CASSLRLAGGTDTQYF
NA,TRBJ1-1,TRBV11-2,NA,TGTGCCAGCAGCTTAGTGTGGACGGGGGTCACTGAAGCTTTCTTT,CASSLVWTGVTEAFF
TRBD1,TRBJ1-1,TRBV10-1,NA,TGCGCCAGCAGGGGGACAGGGAGCCTAGCTTTCTTT,CASRGTGSLAFF
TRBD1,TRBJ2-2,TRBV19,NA,TGTGCCAGTAGCCGGGACAGCACCGGGGAGCTGTTTTTT,CASSRDSTGELFF
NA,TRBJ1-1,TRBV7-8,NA,TGTGCCAGCAGCTCAGAGGGGGGGAACTACGTACTTGAAGCTTTCTTT,CASSSEGGNYVLEAFF
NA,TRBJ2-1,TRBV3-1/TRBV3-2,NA,TGTGCCAGCAGCCAAGCCTCGGGGTGGGGTTACAATGAGCAGTTCTTC,CASSQASGWGYNEQFF
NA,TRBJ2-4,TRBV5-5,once,TGTGCCAGCAGCTCACTAGGGCAAAACATTCAGTACTTC,CASSSLGQNIQYF
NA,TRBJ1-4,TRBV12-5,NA,TGTGCTAGTGGTTTAGCCAATAATGAAAAACTGTTTTTT,CASGLANNEKLFF
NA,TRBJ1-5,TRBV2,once,TGTGCCAGCAGTCAGGATACCAATCAGCCCCAGCATTTT,CASSQDTNQPQHF
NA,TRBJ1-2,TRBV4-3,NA,TGCGCCAGCAGCAAAGCGAACAGTAACTATGGCTACACCTTC,CASSKANSNYGYTF
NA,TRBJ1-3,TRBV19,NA,TGTGCCAGTAGTATAGACGGGACAACTGGAAACACCATATATTTT,CASSIDGTTGNTIYF
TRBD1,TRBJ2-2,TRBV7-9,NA,TGTGCCAGCAGCCCCGGGACAGGGGAAGCCGGGGAGCTGTTTTTT,CASSPGTGEAGELFF
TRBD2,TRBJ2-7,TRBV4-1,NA,TGCGCCAGCAGCCAAGATCTAGCGGGGGGGATATACGAGCAGTACTTC,CASSQDLAGGIYEQYF
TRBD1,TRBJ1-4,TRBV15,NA,TGTGCCACCAGCCGACCCTCCGGGACAGGGCAGGAAAAACTGTTTTTT,CATSRPSGTGQEKLFF
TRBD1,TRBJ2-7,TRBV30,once,TGTGCCTTCAGGACAGGGTTAGGGTACGAGCAGTACTTC,CAFRTGLGYEQYF
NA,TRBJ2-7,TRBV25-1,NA,TGTGCCAGCAGTGATCCAGGGCCCACCTACGAGCAGTACTTC,CASSDPGPTYEQYF
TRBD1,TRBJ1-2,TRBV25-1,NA,TGTGCCAGCAGTGTTAACAGGGGTGATGGCTACACCTTC,CASSVNRGDGYTF
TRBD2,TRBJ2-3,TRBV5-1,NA,TGCGCCAGCAGCTTGGGGCGGGGGGGCCTTACAAGCGCAGATACGCAGTATTTT,CASSLGRGGLTSADTQYF
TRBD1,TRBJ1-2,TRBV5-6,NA,TGTGCCAGCAGTACCGGGACAGGGGCCTATGGCTACACCTTC,CASSTGTGAYGYTF
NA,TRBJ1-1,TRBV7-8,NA,TGTGCCAGCAGCCAGGACAGTGAAGCTTTCTTT,CASSQDSEAFF
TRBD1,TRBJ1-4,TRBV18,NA,TGTGCCAGCTCACAGGGACAGAGTGAAAAACTGTTTTTT,CASSQGQSEKLFF
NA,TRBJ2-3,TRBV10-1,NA,TGCGCCAGCAGTATTACGACGAGGTCAGATACGCAGTATTTT,CASSITTRSDTQYF
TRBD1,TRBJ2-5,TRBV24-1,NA,TGTGCCACCAGTGACCGGGACAGGGTAGGGGGGGAGACCCAGTACTTC,CATSDRDRVGGETQYF
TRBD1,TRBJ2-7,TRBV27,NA,TGTGCCAGCAGTTTTTATGGACAGGACAGCGACGAGCAGTACTTC,CASSFYGQDSDEQYF
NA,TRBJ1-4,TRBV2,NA,TGTGCCAGCAGTGAGACGGGGGGGGATAATGAAAAACTGTTTTTT,CASSETGGDNEKLFF
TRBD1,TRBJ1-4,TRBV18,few,TGTGCCAGCTCACCACCGACAGGGGACAAAAATGAAAAACTGTTTTTT,CASSPPTGDKNEKLFF
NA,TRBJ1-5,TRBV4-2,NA,TGTGCCAGCAGCCCCCTAGGCCCAGGGGAGCCCCAGCATTTT,CASSPLGPGEPQHF
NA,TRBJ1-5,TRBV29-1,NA,TGCAGCGTTGAGGGCACATCTGGACAGCCCCAGCATTTT,CSVEGTSGQPQHF
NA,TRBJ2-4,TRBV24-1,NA,TGTGCCACCAGTGATTACCAGGGAGCCAAAAACATTCAGTACTTC,CATSDYQGAKNIQYF
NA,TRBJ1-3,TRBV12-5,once,TGTGCTAGTGGTTTGGGTGTGCGGGAGTCTGGAAACACCATATATTTT,CASGLGVRESGNTIYF
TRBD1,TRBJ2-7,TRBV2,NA,TGTGCCAGCAGTGAGGGACAGAGGGAGCAGTACTTC,CASSEGQREQYF
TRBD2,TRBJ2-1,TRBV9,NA,TGTGCCAGCAGCGCTATGCGGGGGATTTCCTACAATGAGCAGTTCTTC,CASSAMRGISYNEQFF
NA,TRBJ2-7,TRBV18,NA,TGTGCCAGCTCATCGACCGCCGGGACAAATCGCTACGAGCAGTACTTC,CASSSTAGTNRYEQYF
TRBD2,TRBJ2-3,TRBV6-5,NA,TGTGCCAGCAGACCACGTAGCGGGGGGGCGCAGTATTTT,CASRPRSGGAQYF